These T cell receptor beta chains were read from a single sample in a study of cytomegalovirus exposure and HLA in healthy donors. Repertoires were generated with immunoSEQ multiplex PCR, while TCRdb's copy carries only in-frame clones and drops some. The sample records about 200,000 clones, approximately 80% being singletons. The sequenced sample consisted of PBMCs. These receptors all come from a woman aged 25 to 39 in good health and CMV-seronegative. Both conserved end residues are part of each CDR3. The D gene is left open where the match is weak. Rows give clone size only sometimes, using once, few, many, or a class for an expanded clone.

j_call d_call v_call clone_size cdr3_aa cdr3_nt
TRBJ2-5 TRBD2 TRBV7-2 NA CASSPTGLAGGGAQYF TGTGCCAGCAGCCCGACGGGACTAGCGGGGGGTGGGGCCCAGTACTTC
TRBJ1-6 NA TRBV6-1 few CASSHRDSNSPLHF TGTGCCAGCAGTCACCGGGATTCAAATTCACCCCTCCACTTT
TRBJ1-2 TRBD1 TRBV25-1 NA CASSRQGAGYTF TGTGCCAGCAGTCGACAGGGGGCTGGCTACACCTTC
TRBJ2-3 NA TRBV6-5 NA CASRNRRDTQYF TGTGCCAGCAGGAATAGGAGAGATACGCAGTATTTT
TRBJ2-2 NA TRBV7-3 NA CASSPRTDTNTGELFF TGTGCCAGCAGCCCTAGGACAGACACGAACACCGGGGAGCTGTTTTTT
TRBJ1-2 NA TRBV27 NA CASSSRLGYGYTF TGTGCCAGCAGTTCTAGGTTAGGCTATGGCTACACCTTC
TRBJ2-7 TRBD2 TRBV7-9 NA CASSPSFGSGTTYEQYF TGTGCCAGCAGCCCCTCCTTTGGTAGCGGGACCACCTACGAGCAGTACTTC
TRBJ2-1 TRBD1 TRBV2 NA CASPPPGQGDNEQFF TGTGCCAGCCCTCCTCCGGGACAGGGGGACAATGAGCAGTTCTTC
TRBJ1-5 TRBD1 TRBV2 NA CASERSQTGLNQPQHF TGTGCCAGCGAGAGATCACAGACAGGGCTTAATCAGCCCCAGCATTTT
TRBJ1-5 TRBD1 TRBV19 NA CASSIRRQGSNQPQHF TGTGCCAGTAGTATAAGGAGACAGGGCAGCAATCAGCCCCAGCATTTT
TRBJ1-2 NA TRBV12-2 NA CASRSWTGGWVYGYTF TGTGCAAGTCGCTCCTGGACAGGGGGTTGGGTATATGGCTACACCTTC
TRBJ2-1 NA TRBV19 NA CASGKGEGDEQFF TGTGCCAGTGGAAAGGGGGAGGGCGATGAGCAGTTCTTC
TRBJ1-6 NA TRBV5-1 NA CASSLAGQGSSYNSPLHF TGCGCCAGCAGCTTGGCCGGGCAGGGCAGCTCCTATAATTCACCCCTCCACTTT
TRBJ2-1 TRBD2 TRBV29-1 NA CSTSGTRRYNEQFF TGCAGCACCTCCGGGACTAGAAGATACAATGAGCAGTTCTTC
TRBJ2-1 TRBD2 TRBV6-4 NA CASSAEGGTSVDHEQFF TGTGCCAGCAGTGCAGAAGGTGGGACTAGTGTCGACCATGAGCAGTTCTTC
TRBJ1-6 NA TRBV2 NA CASKGAYSPLHF TGTGCCAGCAAGGGAGCGTATTCACCCCTCCACTTT
TRBJ2-3 TRBD2 TRBV4-1 NA CASSLQISRGVSTDTQYF TGCGCCAGCAGCCTCCAAATTTCTCGGGGGGTTAGCACAGATACGCAGTATTTT
TRBJ1-5 NA TRBV7-9 NA CSSSSGFAGRGNQPQHF TGTTCCAGCAGCTCTGGGTTCGCAGGTCGAGGGAATCAGCCCCAGCATTTT
TRBJ2-7 TRBD2 TRBV7-2 NA CASSLASRGGDYEQYF TGTGCCAGCAGCTTAGCGAGCCGGGGGGGAGACTACGAGCAGTACTTC
TRBJ2-1 NA TRBV7-8 NA CASESGSSYNEQFF TGTGCCAGCGAAAGCGGAAGCTCCTACAATGAGCAGTTCTTC
TRBJ1-2 TRBD1 TRBV5-5 NA CASSLGTGNFDYGYTF TGTGCCAGCAGCTTGGGGACAGGGAACTTTGACTATGGCTACACCTTC
TRBJ1-5 NA TRBV19 once CASSMVGEGNQPQHF TGTGCCAGTAGTATGGTAGGGGAGGGCAATCAGCCCCAGCATTTT
TRBJ1-2 NA TRBV6-1 once CASRPITGSNYGYTF TGTGCCAGCAGACCAATTACAGGGTCTAACTATGGCTACACCTTC